Reported below is one TCR beta chain. What it recognizes is unknown. The junction shows a germline mismatch at one end, possibly a read error. This entry belongs to a study of identical twins. TCRdb re-analysed the 5' RACE reads in MiXCR, keeping a single row per CDR3 protein. The top ten clones hold around 2.1% of a sample with 200,000 to 250,000 distinct CDR3 sequences, roughly 7.5% of them seen once. Broader study findings: Carriage of fewer insertions was seen in abundant cord blood beta clonotypes, whereas memory repertoires showed none. Within beta out-of-frame sequences, the excess sharing observed between twins was weaker.

Germline V CDR1 and CDR2: SNHLY, FYNNEI. The CDR3 totals 13 residues. These data were also reused for a study on yellow fever vaccine responses in identical twins.

The source of this sequence is a young woman in good health. Specimen: memory (CD45RO+) T cells sorted from blood. The rearrangement uses TRBV2 and TRBJ1-2; 8 bases match TRBD1. The CDR3 region is CASSEASRTGNPF. The CDR3 DNA reads as TGTGCCAGCAGTGAAGCCTCTCGGACAGGGAACCCCTTC.